This T cell receptor (beta chain) derives from a study of blood T cell repertoires in COVID-19. Concerning this clone: At one end, the junction sequence differs from germline, possibly due to a read error. The identical CDR3 is also encoded by other nucleotide sequences in the sample.

CDR1 and CDR2 (germline): LNHDA, SQIVND (reference sequence). The CDR3 length is 13 residues. TCRdb's copy holds only in-frame clones and misses some; the assay was immunoSEQ multiplex PCR. The repertoire holds 200,000 to 250,000 clones, roughly nine tenths seen once, with 2% to 2.5% in the top ten. The sequence came from a woman between 50 and 59 years old with acute or convalescent COVID-19. The specimen sequenced was peripheral blood. The chain carries TRBV19 and TRBJ1-2; TRBD1 matches 8 bases. The CDR3 DNA reads TGTGCCAGTAGCCCGACAGGGGACTATGGCTACACCTTT. Its protein is CASSPTGDYGYTF.